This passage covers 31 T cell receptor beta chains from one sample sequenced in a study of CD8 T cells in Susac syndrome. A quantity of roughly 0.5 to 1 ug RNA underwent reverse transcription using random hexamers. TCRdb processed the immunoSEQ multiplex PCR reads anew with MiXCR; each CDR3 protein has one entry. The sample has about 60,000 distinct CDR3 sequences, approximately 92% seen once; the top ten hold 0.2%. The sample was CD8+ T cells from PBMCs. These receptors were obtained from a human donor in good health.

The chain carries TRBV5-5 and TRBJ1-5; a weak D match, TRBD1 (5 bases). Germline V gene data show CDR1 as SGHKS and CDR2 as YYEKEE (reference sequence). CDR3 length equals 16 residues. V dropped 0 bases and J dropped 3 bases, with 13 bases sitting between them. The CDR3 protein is CASSLVSRGLNQPQHF. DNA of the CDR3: TGTGCCAGCAGCTTGGTTAGTAGGGGCCTCAATCAGCCCCAGCATTTT.

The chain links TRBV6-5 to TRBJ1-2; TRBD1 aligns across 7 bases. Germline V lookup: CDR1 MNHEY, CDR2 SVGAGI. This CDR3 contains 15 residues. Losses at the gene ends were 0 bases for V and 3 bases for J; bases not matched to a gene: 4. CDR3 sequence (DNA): TGTGCCAGCAGTTACTCCGGGGACAGTGACTATGGCTACACCTTC. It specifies CASSYSGDSDYGYTF.

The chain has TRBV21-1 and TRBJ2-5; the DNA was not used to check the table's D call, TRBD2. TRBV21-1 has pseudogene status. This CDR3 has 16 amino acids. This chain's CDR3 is CASSTSALAGDETQYF. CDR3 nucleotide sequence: TGTGCCAGCAGCACCTCCGCCCTAGCGGGTGACGAGACCCAGTACTTC.

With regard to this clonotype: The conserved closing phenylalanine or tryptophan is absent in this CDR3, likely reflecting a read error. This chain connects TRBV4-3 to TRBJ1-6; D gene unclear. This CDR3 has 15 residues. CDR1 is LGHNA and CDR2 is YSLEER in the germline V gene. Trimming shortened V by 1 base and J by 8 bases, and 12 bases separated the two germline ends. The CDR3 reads CASSQVVAFDSPLHV. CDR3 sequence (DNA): TGCGCCAGCAGCCAAGTTGTGGCTTTCGATTCACCCCTCCACGTT.

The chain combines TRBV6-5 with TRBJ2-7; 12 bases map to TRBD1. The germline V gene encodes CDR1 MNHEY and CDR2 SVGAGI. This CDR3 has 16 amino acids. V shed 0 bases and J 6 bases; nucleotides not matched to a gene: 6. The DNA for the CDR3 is TGTGCCAGCAGTTACTCGATGGGGACAGGGGGCTCCGAGCAGTACTTC. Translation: CASSYSMGTGGSEQYF.

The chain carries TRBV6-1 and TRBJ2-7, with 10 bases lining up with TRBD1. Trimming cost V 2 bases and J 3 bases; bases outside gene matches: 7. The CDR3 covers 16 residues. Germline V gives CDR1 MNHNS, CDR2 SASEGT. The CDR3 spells CASSEYRDRGGYEQYF. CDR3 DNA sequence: TGTGCCAGCAGTGAATATAGGGACAGGGGCGGCTACGAGCAGTACTTC.

The CDR3 nucleotides read TGCGCCAGCAGCTTGACCCTTTTCAGCACAGATACGCAGTATTTT. Its protein is CASSLTLFSTDTQYF. The genes are TRBV5-1 and TRBJ2-3; D remains unclear. This CDR3 region has 15 residues. The germline CDR1 and CDR2 sequences are SGHRS and YFSETQ. V was clipped by 1 base and J by 0 bases, with 9 bases between them.

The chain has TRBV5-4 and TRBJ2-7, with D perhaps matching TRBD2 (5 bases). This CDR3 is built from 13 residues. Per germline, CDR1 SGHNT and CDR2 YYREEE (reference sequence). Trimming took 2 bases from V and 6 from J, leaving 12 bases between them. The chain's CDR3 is CASSLGHRGEQYF. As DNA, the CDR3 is TGTGCCAGCAGCTTAGGGCACCGGGGCGAGCAGTACTTC.

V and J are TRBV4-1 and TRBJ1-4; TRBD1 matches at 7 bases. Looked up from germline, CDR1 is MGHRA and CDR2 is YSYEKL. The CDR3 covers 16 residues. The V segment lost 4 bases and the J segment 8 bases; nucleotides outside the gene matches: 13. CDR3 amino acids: CASSRRLDRASEKLFF. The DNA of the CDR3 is TGCGCCAGCAGCCGGAGATTAGACAGGGCCTCGGAAAAACTGTTTTTT.

The CDR3 DNA reads TGTGCCAGCAGTTATGGGGTCGACTACGAGCAGTACTTC. Encoded protein: CASSYGVDYEQYF. The chain uses TRBV6-5 and TRBJ2-7, with unresolved D. The CDR3 is 13 residues long. Germline V gene lookup returns CDR1 MNHEY and CDR2 SVGAGI. Trimming removed 3 bases at V and 3 bases at J, with 9 bases between.

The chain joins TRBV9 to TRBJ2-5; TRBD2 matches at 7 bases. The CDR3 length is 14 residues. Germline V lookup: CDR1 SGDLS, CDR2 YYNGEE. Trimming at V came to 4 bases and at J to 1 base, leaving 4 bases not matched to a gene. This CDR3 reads CASSPGRPQETQYF. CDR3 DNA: TGTGCCAGCAGCCCCGGGAGGCCCCAAGAGACCCAGTACTTC. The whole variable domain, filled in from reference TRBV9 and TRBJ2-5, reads DSGVTQTPKHLITATGQRVTLRCSPRSGDLSVYWYQQSLDQGLQFLIQYYNGEERAKGNILERFSAQQFPDLHSELNLSSLELGDSALYFCASSPGRPQETQYFGPGTRLLVL.

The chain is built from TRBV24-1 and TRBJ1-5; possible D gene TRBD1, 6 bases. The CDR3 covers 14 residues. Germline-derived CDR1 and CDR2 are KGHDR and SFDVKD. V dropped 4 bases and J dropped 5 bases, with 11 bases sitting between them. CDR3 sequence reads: CATSDPDSDQPQHF. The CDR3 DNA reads TGTGCCACCAGTGACCCGGACAGCGATCAGCCCCAGCATTTT.

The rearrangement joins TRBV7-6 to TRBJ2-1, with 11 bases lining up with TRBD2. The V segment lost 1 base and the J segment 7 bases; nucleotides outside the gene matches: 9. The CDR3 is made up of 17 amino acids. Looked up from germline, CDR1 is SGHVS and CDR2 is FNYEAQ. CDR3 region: CASSLELAGAVRNEQFF. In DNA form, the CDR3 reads TGTGCCAGCAGCTTAGAACTAGCGGGGGCAGTTCGTAATGAGCAGTTCTTC.

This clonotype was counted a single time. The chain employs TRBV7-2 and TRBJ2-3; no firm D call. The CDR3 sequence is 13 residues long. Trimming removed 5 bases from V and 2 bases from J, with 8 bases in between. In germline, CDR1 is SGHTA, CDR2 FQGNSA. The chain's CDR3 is CASSPSNTDTQYF. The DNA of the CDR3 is TGTGCCAGCAGCCCATCTAACACAGATACGCAGTATTTT.

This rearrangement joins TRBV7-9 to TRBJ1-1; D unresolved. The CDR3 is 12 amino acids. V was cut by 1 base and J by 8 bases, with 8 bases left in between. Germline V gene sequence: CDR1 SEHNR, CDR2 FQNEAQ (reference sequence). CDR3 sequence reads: CASSLVPLEAFF. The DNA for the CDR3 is TGTGCCAGCAGCTTAGTCCCCCTAGAAGCTTTCTTT.

DNA of the CDR3: TGTGCCAGCAGTCCCCCTAGGGCCCCCTACGAGCAGTACTTC. It codes for CASSPPRAPYEQYF. This sequence joins TRBV7-9 and TRBJ2-7; no definite D call. CDR3 length: 14 residues. Germline V gene sequence: CDR1 SEHNR, CDR2 FQNEAQ (reference sequence). The V end was cut by 6 bases, the J end by 2 bases, with 14 bases between.

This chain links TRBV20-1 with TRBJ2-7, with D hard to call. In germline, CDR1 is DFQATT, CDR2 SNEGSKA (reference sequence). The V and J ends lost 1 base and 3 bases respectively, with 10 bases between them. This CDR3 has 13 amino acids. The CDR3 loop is CSARVPINYEQYF. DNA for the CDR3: TGCAGTGCTAGAGTGCCGATCAACTACGAGCAGTACTTC.

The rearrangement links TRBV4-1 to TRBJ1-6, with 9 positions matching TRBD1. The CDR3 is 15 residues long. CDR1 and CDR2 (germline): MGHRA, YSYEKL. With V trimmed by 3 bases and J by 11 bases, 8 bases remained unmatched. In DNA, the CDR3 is TGCGCCAGCAGCCAGGAAACAGGGGGCGCGACACCCCTCCACTTT. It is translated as CASSQETGGATPLHF.

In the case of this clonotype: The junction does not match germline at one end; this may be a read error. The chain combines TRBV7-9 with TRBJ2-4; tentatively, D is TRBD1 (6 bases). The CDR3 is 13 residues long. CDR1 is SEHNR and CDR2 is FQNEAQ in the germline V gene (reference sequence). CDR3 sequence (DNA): TGTGCCAGCAGCCTGGACAGACCCAAACATGGGGACTTC. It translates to CASSLDRPKHGDF.

The CDR3 DNA reads TGTGCCAGCAGTAGCGGACAGAGTGGGGTAGAGACCCAGTACTTC. Its translation: CASSSGQSGVETQYF. The chain recombines TRBV6-5 with TRBJ2-5; D may be TRBD1 (6 bases). The V and J ends lost 5 bases and 4 bases respectively, with 17 bases between them. Germline V gives CDR1 MNHEY, CDR2 SVGAGI. This CDR3 spans 15 amino acids.

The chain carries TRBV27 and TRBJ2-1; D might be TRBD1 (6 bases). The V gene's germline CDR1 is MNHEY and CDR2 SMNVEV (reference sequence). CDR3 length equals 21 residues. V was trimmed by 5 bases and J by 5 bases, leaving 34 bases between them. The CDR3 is CASSPRPRSGTMVHKNNEQFF. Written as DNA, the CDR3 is TGTGCCAGCAGTCCGAGACCCCGTTCCGGGACAATGGTCCACAAAAACAATGAGCAGTTCTTC.

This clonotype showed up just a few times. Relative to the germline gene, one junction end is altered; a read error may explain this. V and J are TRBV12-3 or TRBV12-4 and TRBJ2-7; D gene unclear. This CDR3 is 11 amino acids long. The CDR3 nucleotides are TGTGCCAGTAGTTTGGGGTCGCGGCAGTACTTC. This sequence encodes CASSLGSRQYF.

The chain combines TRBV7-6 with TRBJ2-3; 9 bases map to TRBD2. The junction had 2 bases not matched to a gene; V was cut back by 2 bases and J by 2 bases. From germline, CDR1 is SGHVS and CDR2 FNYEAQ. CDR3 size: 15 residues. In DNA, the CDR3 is TGTGCCAGCAGCTTAACTAGCGGGTACACAGATACGCAGTATTTT. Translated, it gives CASSLTSGYTDTQYF.

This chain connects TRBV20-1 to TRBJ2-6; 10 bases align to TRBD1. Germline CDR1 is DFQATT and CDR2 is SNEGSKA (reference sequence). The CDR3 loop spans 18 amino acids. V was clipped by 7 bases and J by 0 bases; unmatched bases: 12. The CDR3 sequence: CSDSTGGRQHSGANVLTF. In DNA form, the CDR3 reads TGCAGTGATTCGACAGGGGGCCGCCAACACTCTGGGGCCAACGTCCTGACTTTC.

DNA of the CDR3: TGTGCCAGCAGTTCAACCCCAGAGGAGTGGAATGAAAAACTGTTTTTT. Its translation: CASSSTPEEWNEKLFF. The chain combines TRBV28 with TRBJ1-4; D remains ambiguous. Germline V gene data show CDR1 as MDHEN and CDR2 as SYDVKM. Trimming removed 4 bases from V and 5 bases from J, with 17 bases in between. This CDR3 is built from 16 residues.

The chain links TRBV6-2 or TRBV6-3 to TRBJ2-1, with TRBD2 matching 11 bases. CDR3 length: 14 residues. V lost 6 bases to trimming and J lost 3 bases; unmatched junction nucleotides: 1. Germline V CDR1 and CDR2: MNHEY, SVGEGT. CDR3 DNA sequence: TGTGCCAGCAGGACTAGCGGGGTCTACAATGAGCAGTTCTTC. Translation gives CASRTSGVYNEQFF.

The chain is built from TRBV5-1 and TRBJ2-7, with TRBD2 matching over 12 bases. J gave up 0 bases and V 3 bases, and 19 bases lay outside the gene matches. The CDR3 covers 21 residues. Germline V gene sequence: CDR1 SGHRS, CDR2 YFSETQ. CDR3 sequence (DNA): TGCGCCAGCAGCTCCCCCCCCTTGGGACTAGCGGGCTCCGTGGGCTCCTACGAGCAGTACTTC. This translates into CASSSPPLGLAGSVGSYEQYF.

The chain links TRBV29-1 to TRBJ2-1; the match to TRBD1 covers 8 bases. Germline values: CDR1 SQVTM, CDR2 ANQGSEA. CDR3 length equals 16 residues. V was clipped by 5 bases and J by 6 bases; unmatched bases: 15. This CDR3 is CSVSGTGGLEGNEQFF. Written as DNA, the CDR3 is TGCAGCGTTTCCGGGACAGGTGGTCTCGAGGGCAATGAGCAGTTCTTC.

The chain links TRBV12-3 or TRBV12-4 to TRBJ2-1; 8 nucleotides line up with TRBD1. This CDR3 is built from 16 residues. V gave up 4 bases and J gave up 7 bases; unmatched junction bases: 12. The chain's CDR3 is CASSSIGTGGENEQFF. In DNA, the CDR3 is TGTGCCAGCAGTTCAATAGGGACAGGAGGGGAGAATGAGCAGTTCTTC.

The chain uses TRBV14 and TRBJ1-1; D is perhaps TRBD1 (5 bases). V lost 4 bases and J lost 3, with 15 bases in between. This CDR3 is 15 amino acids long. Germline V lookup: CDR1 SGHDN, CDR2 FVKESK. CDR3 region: CASSRFGGTDTEAFF. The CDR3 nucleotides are TGTGCCAGCAGCCGGTTTGGAGGGACGGACACTGAAGCTTTCTTT.

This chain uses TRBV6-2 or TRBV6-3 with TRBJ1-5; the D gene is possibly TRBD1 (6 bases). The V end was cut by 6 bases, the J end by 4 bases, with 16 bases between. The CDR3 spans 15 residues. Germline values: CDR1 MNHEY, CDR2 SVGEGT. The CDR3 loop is CASRTREGGNQPQHF. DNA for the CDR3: TGTGCCAGCAGGACCCGGGAGGGGGGAAATCAGCCCCAGCATTTT.